This entry lists 20 T cell receptor beta chains sequenced from one sample in a study of cytomegalovirus exposure and HLA in healthy donors. TCRdb's table, derived via immunoSEQ multiplex PCR, lists solely in-frame clones and lacks some. The sample holds under 150,000 clones, 70% to 90% seen once. Sequencing was carried out using PBMCs. These receptors were collected from a woman aged 18-35 years in good health and CMV-seronegative.

The chain recombines TRBV27 with TRBJ2-1, with 7 bases fitting TRBD2. This CDR3 is 14 amino acids long. Germline V gene data show CDR1 as MNHEY and CDR2 as SMNVEV (reference sequence). V gave up 7 bases and J gave up 10 bases; unmatched junction bases: 13. The CDR3, as DNA: TGTGCCAGCACCCAGGGAGGGAGCATGGGCGAGCAGTTCTTC. Protein sequence: CASTQGGSMGEQFF.

The chain employs TRBV6-5 and TRBJ1-5; possibly TRBD1 for D (6 bases). The CDR3 is 14 residues long. CDR1 MNHEY and CDR2 SVGAGI come from the germline V gene. The V end was cut by 5 bases, the J end by 3 bases, with 11 bases between. The CDR3 region is CASSRTDINQPQHF. The CDR3 DNA reads TGTGCCAGCAGTCGGACAGATATCAATCAGCCCCAGCATTTT.

The V call is TRBV28, the J call TRBJ1-6; 10 nucleotides line up with TRBD1. The CDR3 consists of 17 residues. Trimming at V came to 7 bases and at J to 6 bases, leaving 12 bases not matched to a gene. Germline loops: CDR1 MDHEN, CDR2 SYDVKM. CDR3 DNA: TGTGCCAGCAAAGTTTACTCTAGGACAGGGGGTAATTCACCCCTCCACTTT. The encoded protein is CASKVYSRTGGNSPLHF. Together with reference TRBV28 and TRBJ1-6, the CDR3 gives the full variable domain: DVKVTQSSRYLVKRTGEKVFLECVQDMDHENMFWYRQDPGLGLRLIYFSYDVKMKEKGDIPEGYSVSREKKERFSLILESASTNQTSMYLCASKVYSRTGGNSPLHFGNGTRLTVT.

This clone was observed once. This sequence joins TRBV7-8 and TRBJ1-4; no clear D. V gave up 5 bases and J gave up 2 bases, with 12 bases separating them. The CDR3 loop spans 15 amino acids. CDR1 is SGHVS, CDR2 FQNEAQ, per germline. The CDR3 spells CASSRGRATNEKLFF. The CDR3 DNA is TGTGCCAGCAGCCGGGGAAGGGCTACTAATGAAAAACTGTTTTTT.

This clone has only one observation. This rearrangement joins TRBV2 to TRBJ2-3; 10 positions match TRBD2. This CDR3 has 20 residues. V lost 6 bases, J lost 1 base, and 19 bases stayed unmatched. CDR1 SNHLY and CDR2 FYNNEI come from the germline V gene. The CDR3: CASRLPRAAGGPPGTDTQYF. In DNA form, the CDR3 reads TGTGCCAGCAGACTTCCACGGGCAGCGGGGGGGCCCCCCGGCACAGATACGCAGTATTTT.

The rearrangement joins TRBV5-4 to TRBJ2-2, with 9 bases identical to TRBD2. This CDR3 comprises 15 residues. The J segment lost 4 bases and the V segment lost 1 base, leaving 2 bases of the junction unmatched. Per germline, CDR1 SGHNT and CDR2 YYREEE (reference sequence). The CDR3 protein is CASSLPSGATGELFF. CDR3 sequence (DNA): TGTGCCAGCAGCTTGCCTAGCGGGGCCACCGGGGAGCTGTTTTTT.

The chain links TRBV27 to TRBJ1-1; a possible D gene is TRBD1 (5 bases). Per germline, CDR1 MNHEY and CDR2 SMNVEV (reference sequence). The CDR3 has 14 amino acids. Deletions cut 0 bases from V and 1 base from J, with 6 bases between. The CDR3 DNA is TGTGCCAGCAGTTTATCAAGGGGGAACACTGAAGCTTTCTTT. Translation: CASSLSRGNTEAFF.

This clone was observed a few times. The V and J genes are TRBV4-1 and TRBJ1-6, with 8 bases matching TRBD1. The V segment lost 0 bases and the J segment 7 bases; nucleotides outside the gene matches: 11. Germline V gene data show CDR1 as MGHRA and CDR2 as YSYEKL. The CDR3 is 18 residues long. In nucleotides, the CDR3 is TGCGCCAGCAGCCAAGAAAGGGACTTTTGGACAGGGAATTCACCCCTCCACTTT. This sequence encodes CASSQERDFWTGNSPLHF.

V is TRBV19 and J is TRBJ1-1, with D possibly being TRBD1 (5 bases). The CDR3 sequence is 16 residues long. V was shortened by 5 bases and J by 1 base, with 17 bases between the two germline ends. In germline, CDR1 is LNHDA, CDR2 SQIVND (reference sequence). The DNA of the CDR3 is TGTGCCAGTAGTGCCCGATCCTACACAGGGAACACTGAAGCTTTCTTT. Protein product: CASSARSYTGNTEAFF.

The V call is TRBV7-8, the J call TRBJ2-7; 10 bases align to TRBD1. With 5 bases clipped from V and 3 bases from J, the junction kept 4 bases outside the gene matches. CDR1 and CDR2 (germline): SGHVS, FQNEAQ. The CDR3 spans 14 residues. Here the CDR3 DNA reads TGTGCCAGCAGCCCATGGACAGGGGGCTACGAGCAGTACTTC. It encodes CASSPWTGGYEQYF.

This clone came up many times. Relative to the germline gene, one junction end is altered; a read error may explain this. The chain links TRBV18 to TRBJ2-7; the D gene is possibly TRBD1 (6 bases). This CDR3 region has 10 residues. Germline V gene data show CDR1 as KGHSH and CDR2 as LQKENI. The CDR3 sequence is CASSPLGADF. CDR3 nucleotides: TGTGCCAGCTCACCATTGGGGGCGGACTTC. The variable domain in full, completed from reference TRBV18 and TRBJ2-7, reads NAGVMQNPRHLVRRRGQEARLRCSPMKGHSHVYWYRQLPEEGLKFMVYLQKENIIDESGMPKERFSAEFPKEGPSILRIQQVVRGDSAAYFCASSPLGADFGPGTRLTVT.

This clone was detected only a few times. J is TRBJ1-2 and V is TRBV5-1; perhaps TRBD1 as D (5 bases). The CDR3 spans 14 residues. The germline V gene has CDR1 SGHRS and CDR2 YFSETQ. V lost 1 base, J lost 5 bases, and 12 bases lay in between. This CDR3 is CASSLSGEGYGYTF. The CDR3, as DNA: TGCGCCAGCAGCTTGTCGGGGGAAGGGTATGGCTACACCTTC.

In its sample, this clone was seen once. At one boundary the junction diverges from the germline segment, which might be a read error. This chain joins TRBV7-6 and TRBJ2-7; 7 bases agree with TRBD1. Germline V CDR1 and CDR2: SGHVS, FNYEAQ. The CDR3 length is 13 residues. The CDR3 sequence: CASSLGEGGPQGF. The CDR3 nucleotides are TGTGCCAGCAGCTTAGGGGAAGGGGGCCCCCAGGGATTC.

The chain couples TRBV7-9 to TRBJ2-1, with D unclear. V lost 2 bases and J 4 bases, leaving 12 bases between the germline ends. CDR3 length: 15 amino acids. The germline CDR1 and CDR2 sequences are SEHNR and FQNEAQ (reference sequence). This chain's CDR3 is CASSLSEETYNEQFF. CDR3 nucleotide sequence: TGTGCCAGCAGCTTAAGCGAGGAAACGTACAATGAGCAGTTCTTC.

The chain employs TRBV30 and TRBJ2-3, with 13 bases matching TRBD2. J gave up 7 bases and V 5 bases, and 6 bases lay outside the gene matches. Germline V gene lookup returns CDR1 GTSNPN and CDR2 SVGIG (reference sequence). The CDR3 totals 14 residues. The CDR3 sequence is CAWQGTSGIYTQYF. CDR3 sequence (DNA): TGTGCCTGGCAAGGGACTAGCGGGATTTATACGCAGTATTTT. The full variable domain, in which reference TRBV30 and TRBJ2-3 provide the parts outside the CDR3, is SQTIHQWPATLVQPVGSPLSLECTVEGTSNPNLYWYRQAAGRGLQLLFYSVGIGQISSEVPQNLSASRPQDRQFILSSKKLLLSDSGFYLCAWQGTSGIYTQYFGPGTRLTVL.

The chain uses TRBV5-1 and TRBJ2-5; TRBD1 matches at 8 bases. The CDR3 covers 15 residues. The V and J ends lost 3 bases and 3 bases, in that order; junction bases with no gene match: 7. The germline V gene encodes CDR1 SGHRS and CDR2 YFSETQ. CDR3 bases: TGCGCCAGCAGCTCCGCGGACAGGGCGGAAGAGACCCAGTACTTC. Its translation is CASSSADRAEETQYF.

The gene calls are TRBV27 and TRBJ1-5; D is undetermined. The CDR3 consists of 14 residues. The V and J ends lost 3 bases and 7 bases respectively, with 13 bases between them. Germline-derived CDR1 and CDR2 are MNHEY and SMNVEV (reference sequence). Written as DNA, the CDR3 is TGTGCCAGCAGTTTGATCCCCGAGGCCCAGCCCCAGCATTTT. Translation: CASSLIPEAQPQHF.

This clone was detected once. The chain couples TRBV7-2 to TRBJ2-2; D is possibly TRBD2 (6 bases). Looked up from germline, CDR1 is SGHTA and CDR2 is FQGNSA. CDR3 length equals 14 residues. The V end was cut by 8 bases, the J end by 1 base, with 11 bases between. CDR3 loop: CASHLSGNTGELFF. In DNA, the CDR3 is TGTGCCAGCCACCTTAGCGGGAACACCGGGGAGCTGTTTTTT.

Turning to this clone: Distinct nucleotide sequences in the sample also encode this CDR3. The rearrangement links TRBV14 to TRBJ1-2; weak D call: TRBD1 (6 bases). Germline V lookup: CDR1 SGHDN, CDR2 FVKESK. Between the trimmed V and J ends, which lost 3 bases and 2 bases, there was a span of 7 bases. The length of the CDR3 is 13 residues. The CDR3 coding sequence is TGTGCCAGCAGCCAGGACAGAAACTATGGCTACACCTTC. Protein: CASSQDRNYGYTF.

This clone appeared once. The chain links TRBV10-3 to TRBJ1-4; TRBD1 matches 7 bases. The V segment lost 4 bases and the J segment 5 bases; nucleotides outside the gene matches: 7. Germline V gene lookup returns CDR1 ENHRY and CDR2 SYGVKD. There are 15 residues in the CDR3. CDR3 DNA: TGTGCCATCAGTGCCCGACAGGGAGTGAATGAAAAACTGTTTTTT. It specifies CAISARQGVNEKLFF.